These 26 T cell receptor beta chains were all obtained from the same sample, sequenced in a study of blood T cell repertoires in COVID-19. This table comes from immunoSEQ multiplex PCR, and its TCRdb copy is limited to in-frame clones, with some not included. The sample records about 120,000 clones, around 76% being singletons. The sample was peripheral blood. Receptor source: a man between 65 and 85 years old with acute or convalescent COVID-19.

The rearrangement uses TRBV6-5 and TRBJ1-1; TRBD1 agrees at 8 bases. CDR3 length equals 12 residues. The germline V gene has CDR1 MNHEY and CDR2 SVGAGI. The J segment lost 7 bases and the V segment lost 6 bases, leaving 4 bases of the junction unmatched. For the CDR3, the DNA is TGTGCCAGCAGGAGGACAGGGAATGAAGCTTTCTTT. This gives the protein CASRRTGNEAFF.

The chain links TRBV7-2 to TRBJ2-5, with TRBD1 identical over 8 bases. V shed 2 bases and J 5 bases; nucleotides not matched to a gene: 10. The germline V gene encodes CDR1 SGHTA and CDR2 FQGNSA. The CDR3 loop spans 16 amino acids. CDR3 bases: TGTGCCAGCAGCTTAAGCGTCAGGGGGCGCGCGGAGACCCAGTACTTC. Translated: CASSLSVRGRAETQYF. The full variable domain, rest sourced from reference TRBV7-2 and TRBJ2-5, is GAGVSQSPSNKVTEKGKDVELRCDPISGHTALYWYRQSLGQGLEFLIYFQGNSAPDKSGLPSDRFSAERTGGSVSTLTIQRTQQEDSAVYLCASSLSVRGRAETQYFGPGTRLLVL.

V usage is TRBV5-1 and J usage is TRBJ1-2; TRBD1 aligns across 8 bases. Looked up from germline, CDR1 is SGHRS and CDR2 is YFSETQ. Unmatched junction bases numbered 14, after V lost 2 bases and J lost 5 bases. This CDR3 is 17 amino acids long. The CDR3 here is CASSLGQGRGGEYGYTF. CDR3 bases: TGCGCCAGCAGCTTAGGACAGGGAAGAGGGGGCGAGTATGGCTACACCTTC.

CDR3 loop: CASSLSPGQGARLKEKLFF. The DNA of the CDR3 is TGTGCCAGCAGCCTCTCCCCGGGACAGGGGGCCAGGTTAAAGGAAAAACTGTTTTTT. V and J are TRBV5-6 and TRBJ1-4; 12 bases are a match to TRBD1. CDR3 size: 19 residues. The V and J ends lost 4 bases and 8 bases, in that order; junction bases with no gene match: 18. Germline assignment: CDR1 SGHDT and CDR2 YYEEEE.

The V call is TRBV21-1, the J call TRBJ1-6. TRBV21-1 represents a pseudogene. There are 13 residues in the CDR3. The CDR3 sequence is CATSSVLHSPLHF. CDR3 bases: TGTGCCACTAGCTCGGTGCTGCATTCACCCCTCCACTTT.

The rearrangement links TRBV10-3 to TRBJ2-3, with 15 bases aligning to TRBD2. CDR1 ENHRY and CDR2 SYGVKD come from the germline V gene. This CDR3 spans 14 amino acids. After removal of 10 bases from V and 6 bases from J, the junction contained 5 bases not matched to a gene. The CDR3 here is CATRTSGGADTQYF. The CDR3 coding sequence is TGTGCCACTAGGACTAGCGGGGGGGCCGATACGCAGTATTTT.

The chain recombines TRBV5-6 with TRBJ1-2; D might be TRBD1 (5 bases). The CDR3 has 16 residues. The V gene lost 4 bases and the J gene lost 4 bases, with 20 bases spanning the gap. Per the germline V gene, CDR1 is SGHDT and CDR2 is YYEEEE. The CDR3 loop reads CASSLDPGLRGYGYTF. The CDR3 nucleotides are TGTGCCAGCAGCCTGGACCCCGGTTTAAGGGGCTATGGCTACACCTTC. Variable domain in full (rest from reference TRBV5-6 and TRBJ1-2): DAGVTQSPTHLIKTRGQQVTLRCSPKSGHDTVSWYQQALGQGPQFIFQYYEEEERQRGNFPDRFSGHQFPNYSSELNVNALLLGDSALYLCASSLDPGLRGYGYTFGSGTRLTVV.

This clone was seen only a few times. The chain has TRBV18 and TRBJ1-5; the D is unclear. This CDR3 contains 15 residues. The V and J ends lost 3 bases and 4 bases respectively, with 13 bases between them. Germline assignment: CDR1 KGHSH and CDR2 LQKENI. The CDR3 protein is CASSPFGRTNQPQHF. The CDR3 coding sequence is TGTGCCAGCTCACCGTTTGGCAGAACGAATCAGCCCCAGCATTTT.

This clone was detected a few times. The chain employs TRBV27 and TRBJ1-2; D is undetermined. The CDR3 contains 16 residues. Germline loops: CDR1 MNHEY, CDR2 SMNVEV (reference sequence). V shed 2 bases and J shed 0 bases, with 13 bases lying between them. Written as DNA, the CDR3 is TGTGCCAGCAGTTTAGGCAGACCCCGGGCTAACTATGGCTACACCTTC. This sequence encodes CASSLGRPRANYGYTF.

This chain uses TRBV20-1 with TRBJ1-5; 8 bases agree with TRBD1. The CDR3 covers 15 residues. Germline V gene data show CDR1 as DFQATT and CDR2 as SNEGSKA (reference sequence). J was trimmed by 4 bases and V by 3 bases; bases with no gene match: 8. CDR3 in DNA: TGCAGTGCTAGTCTAGCGGACAGGGATAATCAGCCCCAGCATTTT. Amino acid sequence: CSASLADRDNQPQHF.

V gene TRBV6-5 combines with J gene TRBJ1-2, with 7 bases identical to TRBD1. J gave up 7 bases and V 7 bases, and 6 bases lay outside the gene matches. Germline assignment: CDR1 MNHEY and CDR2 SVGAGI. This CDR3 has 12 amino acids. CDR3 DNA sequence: TGTGCCAGCAACGACAGGGTAGGTGGCTACACCTTC. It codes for CASNDRVGGYTF.

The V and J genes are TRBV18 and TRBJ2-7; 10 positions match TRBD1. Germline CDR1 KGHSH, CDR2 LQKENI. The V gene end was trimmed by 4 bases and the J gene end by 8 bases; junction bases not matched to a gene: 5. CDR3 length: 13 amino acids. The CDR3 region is CASSLGTGEKQYF. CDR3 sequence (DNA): TGTGCCAGCTCACTCGGGACAGGGGAGAAGCAGTACTTC.

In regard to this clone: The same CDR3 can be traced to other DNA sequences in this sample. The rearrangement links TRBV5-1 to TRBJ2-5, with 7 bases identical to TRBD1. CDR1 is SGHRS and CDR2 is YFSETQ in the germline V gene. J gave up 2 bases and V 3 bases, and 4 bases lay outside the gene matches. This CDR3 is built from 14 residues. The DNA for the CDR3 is TGCGCCAGCAGCTCCCGGGACAGTCAAGAGACCCAGTACTTC. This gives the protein CASSSRDSQETQYF.

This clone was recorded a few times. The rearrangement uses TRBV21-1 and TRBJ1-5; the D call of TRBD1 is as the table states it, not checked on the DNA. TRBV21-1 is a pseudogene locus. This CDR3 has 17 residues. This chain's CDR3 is CASSNGRLQVHNQPQHF. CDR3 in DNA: TGTGCCAGCAGCAACGGCAGATTACAGGTTCACAATCAGCCCCAGCATTTT.

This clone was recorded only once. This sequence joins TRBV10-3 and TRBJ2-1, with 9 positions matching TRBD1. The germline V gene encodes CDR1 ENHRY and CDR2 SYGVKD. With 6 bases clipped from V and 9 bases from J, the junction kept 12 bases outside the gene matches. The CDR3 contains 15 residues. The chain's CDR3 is CAIRTGTGLLVEQFF. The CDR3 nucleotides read TGTGCCATCAGAACCGGGACAGGGTTGTTGGTTGAGCAGTTCTTC.

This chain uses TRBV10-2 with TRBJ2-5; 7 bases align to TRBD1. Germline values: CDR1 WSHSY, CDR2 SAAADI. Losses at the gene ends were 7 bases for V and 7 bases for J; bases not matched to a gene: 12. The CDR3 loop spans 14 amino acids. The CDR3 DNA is TGCGCCAGCACCAAGACAACAGGGGAAGGGACCCAGTACTTC. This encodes CASTKTTGEGTQYF.

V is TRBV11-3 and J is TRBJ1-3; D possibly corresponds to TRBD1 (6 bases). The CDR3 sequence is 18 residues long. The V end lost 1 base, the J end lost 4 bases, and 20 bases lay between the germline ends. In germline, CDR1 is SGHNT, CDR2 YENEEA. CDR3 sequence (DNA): TGTGCCAGCAGCTTAGGGAAAAGGACAGTCTATACCGGAAACACCATATATTTT. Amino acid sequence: CASSLGKRTVYTGNTIYF.

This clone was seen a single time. Written as DNA, the CDR3 is TGTGCCAGCAAGGAGGGGACCTCCTACAATGAGCAGTTCTTC. This codes for CASKEGTSYNEQFF. The V call is TRBV28, the J call TRBJ2-1, with TRBD2 as a possible D gene (6 bases). V shed 7 bases and J shed 0 bases, with 10 bases lying between them. CDR3 length: 14 residues. Germline V gene data show CDR1 as MDHEN and CDR2 as SYDVKM. The whole variable domain, filled in from reference TRBV28 and TRBJ2-1, reads DVKVTQSSRYLVKRTGEKVFLECVQDMDHENMFWYRQDPGLGLRLIYFSYDVKMKEKGDIPEGYSVSREKKERFSLILESASTNQTSMYLCASKEGTSYNEQFFGPGTRLTVL.

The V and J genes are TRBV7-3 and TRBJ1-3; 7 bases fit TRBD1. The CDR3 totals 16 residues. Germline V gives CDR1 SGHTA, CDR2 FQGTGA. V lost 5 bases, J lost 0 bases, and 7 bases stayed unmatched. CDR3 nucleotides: TGTGCCAGCAGCCCCCGGGACAGAAACTCTGGAAACACCATATATTTT. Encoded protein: CASSPRDRNSGNTIYF.

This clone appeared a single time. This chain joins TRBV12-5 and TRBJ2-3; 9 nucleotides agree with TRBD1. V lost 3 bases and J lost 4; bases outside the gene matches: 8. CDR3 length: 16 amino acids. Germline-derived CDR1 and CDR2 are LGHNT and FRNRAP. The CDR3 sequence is CASGFIVDRGPDTQYF. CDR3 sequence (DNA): TGTGCTAGTGGTTTCATAGTGGACAGGGGACCAGATACGCAGTATTTT.

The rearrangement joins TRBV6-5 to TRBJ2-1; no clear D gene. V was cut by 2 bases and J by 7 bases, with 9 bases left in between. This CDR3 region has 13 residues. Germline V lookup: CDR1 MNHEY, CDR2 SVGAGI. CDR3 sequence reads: CASSYTVGNEQFF. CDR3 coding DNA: TGTGCCAGCAGTTACACTGTCGGGAATGAGCAGTTCTTC.

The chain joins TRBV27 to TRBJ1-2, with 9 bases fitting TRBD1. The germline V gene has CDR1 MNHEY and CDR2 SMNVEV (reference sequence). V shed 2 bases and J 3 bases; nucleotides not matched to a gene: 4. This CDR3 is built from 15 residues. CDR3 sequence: CASSLTGGVDYGYTF. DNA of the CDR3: TGTGCCAGCAGTTTAACAGGGGGCGTCGACTATGGCTACACCTTC.

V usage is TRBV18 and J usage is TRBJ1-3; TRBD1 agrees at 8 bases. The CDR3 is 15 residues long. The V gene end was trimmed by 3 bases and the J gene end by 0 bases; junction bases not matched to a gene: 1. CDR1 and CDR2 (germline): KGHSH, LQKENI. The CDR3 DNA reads TGTGCCAGCTCACCGGGACAGGACTCTGGAAACACCATATATTTT. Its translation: CASSPGQDSGNTIYF.

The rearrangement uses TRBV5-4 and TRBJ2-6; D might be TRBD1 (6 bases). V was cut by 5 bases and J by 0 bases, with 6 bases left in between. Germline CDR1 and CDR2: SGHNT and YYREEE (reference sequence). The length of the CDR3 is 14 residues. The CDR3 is CASRDSSGANVLTF. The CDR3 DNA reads TGTGCCAGCAGGGACAGCTCTGGGGCCAACGTCCTGACTTTC.

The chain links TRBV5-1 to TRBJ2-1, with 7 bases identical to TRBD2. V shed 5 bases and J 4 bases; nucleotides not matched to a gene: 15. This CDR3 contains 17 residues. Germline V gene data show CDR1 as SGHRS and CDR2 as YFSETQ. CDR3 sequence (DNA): TGCGCCAGCAGGGATTTTTATAGGACTAGTGGTTACAATGAGCAGTTCTTC. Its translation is CASRDFYRTSGYNEQFF. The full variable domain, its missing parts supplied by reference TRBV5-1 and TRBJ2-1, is KAGVTQTPRYLIKTRGQQVTLSCSPISGHRSVSWYQQTPGQGLQFLFEYFSETQRNKGNFPGRFSGRQFSNSRSEMNVSTLELGDSALYLCASRDFYRTSGYNEQFFGPGTRLTVL.

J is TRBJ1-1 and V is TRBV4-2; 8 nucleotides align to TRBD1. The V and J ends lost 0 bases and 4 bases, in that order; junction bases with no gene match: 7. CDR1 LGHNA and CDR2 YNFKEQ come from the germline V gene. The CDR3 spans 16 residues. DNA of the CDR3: TGTGCCAGCAGCCAAGATCTGGCAGGGGGCTTCACTGAAGCTTTCTTT. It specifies CASSQDLAGGFTEAFF.